The T cell receptor (beta chain) described here comes from a study of glioma-infiltrating T cells after dendritic cell vaccination. Measured with immunoSEQ multiplex PCR; TCRdb has only the in-frame clones, and not every one. Found here are approximately 50,000 clones, about 88% of them singletons; the top ten hold roughly 5%. The V end lost 6 bases, the J end lost 8 bases, and 13 bases lay between the germline ends. Looked up from germline, CDR1 is LNHDA and CDR2 is SQIVND (reference sequence). The CDR3 loop spans 13 amino acids. Indicated time point: after dendritic cell vaccination, including at tumor progression/relapse. Fresh-frozen tumor tissue and more than two years of survival data were available for all.

This chain joins TRBV19 and TRBJ1-4; the D gene is possibly TRBD1 (5 bases). The specimen comprised blood, sampled after dendritic cell vaccination. The clonotype was recovered from a human donor with glioblastoma. In DNA form, the CDR3 reads TGTGCCAGTAGCTCGAGGGGAGGCGAAAAACTGTTTTTT. As protein: CASSSRGGEKLFF.